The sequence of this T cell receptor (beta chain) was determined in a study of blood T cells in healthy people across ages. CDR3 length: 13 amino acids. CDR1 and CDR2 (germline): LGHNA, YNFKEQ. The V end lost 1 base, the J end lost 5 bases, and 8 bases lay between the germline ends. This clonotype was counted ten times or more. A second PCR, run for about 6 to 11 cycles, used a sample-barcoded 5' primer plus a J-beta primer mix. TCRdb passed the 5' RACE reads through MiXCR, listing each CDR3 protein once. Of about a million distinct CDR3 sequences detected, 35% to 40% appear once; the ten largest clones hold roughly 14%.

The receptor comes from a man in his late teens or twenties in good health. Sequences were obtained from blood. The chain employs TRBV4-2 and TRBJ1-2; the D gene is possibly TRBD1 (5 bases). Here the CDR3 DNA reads TGTGCCAGCAGCCAAGGACAGACTTATGGCTACACCTTC. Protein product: CASSQGQTYGYTF.